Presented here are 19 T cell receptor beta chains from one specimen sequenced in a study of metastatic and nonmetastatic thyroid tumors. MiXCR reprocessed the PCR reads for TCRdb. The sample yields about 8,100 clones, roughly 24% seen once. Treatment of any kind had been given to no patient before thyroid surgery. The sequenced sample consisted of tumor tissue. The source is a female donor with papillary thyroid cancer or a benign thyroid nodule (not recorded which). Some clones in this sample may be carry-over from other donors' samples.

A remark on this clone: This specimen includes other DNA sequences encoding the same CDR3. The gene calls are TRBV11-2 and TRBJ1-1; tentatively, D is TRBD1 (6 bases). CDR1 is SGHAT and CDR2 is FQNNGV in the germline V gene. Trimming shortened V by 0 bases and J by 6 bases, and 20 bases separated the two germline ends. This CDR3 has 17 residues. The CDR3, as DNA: TGTGCCAGCAGCTTAGAGGGACACCCGGGGTTAGTGGCTGAAGCTTTCTTT. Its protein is CASSLEGHPGLVAEAFF.

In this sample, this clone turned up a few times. DNA of the CDR3: TGTGCCAGCAGCTCCAGGGGTACGGAGCAGTACTTC. Translated, it gives CASSSRGTEQYF. This sequence joins TRBV12-3 or TRBV12-4 and TRBJ2-7; possible D gene TRBD1, 6 bases. Trimming pared 6 bases from V and 7 bases from J, leaving 13 bases between. The CDR3 totals 12 residues.

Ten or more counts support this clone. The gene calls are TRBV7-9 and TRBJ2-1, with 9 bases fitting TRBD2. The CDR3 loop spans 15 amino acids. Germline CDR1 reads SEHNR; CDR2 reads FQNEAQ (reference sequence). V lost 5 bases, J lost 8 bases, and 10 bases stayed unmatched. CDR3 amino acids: CASSRGGATFYEQFF. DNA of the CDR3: TGTGCCAGCAGCCGCGGGGGGGCGACGTTCTATGAGCAGTTCTTC.

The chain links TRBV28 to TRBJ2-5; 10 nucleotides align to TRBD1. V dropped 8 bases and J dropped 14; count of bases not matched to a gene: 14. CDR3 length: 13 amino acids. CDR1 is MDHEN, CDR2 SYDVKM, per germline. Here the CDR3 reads CASRGQGRPSDYF. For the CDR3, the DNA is TGTGCCAGCCGGGGACAGGGGAGACCGAGTGACTACTTC.

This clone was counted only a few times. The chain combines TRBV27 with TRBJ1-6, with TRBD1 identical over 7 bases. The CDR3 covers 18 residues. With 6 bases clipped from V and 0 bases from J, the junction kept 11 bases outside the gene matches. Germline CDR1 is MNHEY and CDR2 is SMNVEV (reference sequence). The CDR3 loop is CASSESWDSSSYNSPLHF. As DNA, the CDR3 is TGTGCCAGCAGCGAATCCTGGGACAGTAGCTCCTATAATTCACCCCTCCACTTT.

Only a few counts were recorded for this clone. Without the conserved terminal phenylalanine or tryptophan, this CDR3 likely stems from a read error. The CDR3 region has the DNA TGTGCCAGCAGCAGAAAGCCTGGACAGGGAGAGACCCAGTACTTA. This sequence encodes CASSRKPGQGETQYL. The genes are TRBV6-1 and TRBJ2-5; 8 positions match TRBD1. Germline V gene sequence: CDR1 MNHNS, CDR2 SASEGT. The ends lost 6 bases at V and 4 bases at J; junction bases unmatched: 10. The CDR3 spans 15 residues.

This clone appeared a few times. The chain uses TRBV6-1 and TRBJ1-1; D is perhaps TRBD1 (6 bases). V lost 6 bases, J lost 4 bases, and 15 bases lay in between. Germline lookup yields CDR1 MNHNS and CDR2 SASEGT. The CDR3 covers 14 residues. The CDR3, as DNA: TGTGCCAGCAGAACTAGGGGGAGAGCCACTGAAGCTTTCTTT. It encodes CASRTRGRATEAFF.

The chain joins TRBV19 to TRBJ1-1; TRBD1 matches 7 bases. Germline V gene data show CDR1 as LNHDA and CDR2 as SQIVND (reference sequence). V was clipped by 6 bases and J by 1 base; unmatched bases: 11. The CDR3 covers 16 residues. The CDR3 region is CASRAVQGKQNTEAFF. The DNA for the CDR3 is TGTGCCAGTAGGGCAGTACAGGGGAAGCAGAACACTGAAGCTTTCTTT.

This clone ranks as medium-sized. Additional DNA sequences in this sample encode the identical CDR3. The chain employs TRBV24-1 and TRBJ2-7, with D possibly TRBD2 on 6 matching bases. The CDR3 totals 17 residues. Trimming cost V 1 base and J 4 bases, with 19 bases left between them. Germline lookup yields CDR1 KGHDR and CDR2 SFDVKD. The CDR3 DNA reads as TGTGCCACCAGTGATTTCGGAGGGAGAAGGTCGTGGTACGAGCAGTACTTC. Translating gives CATSDFGGRRSWYEQYF.

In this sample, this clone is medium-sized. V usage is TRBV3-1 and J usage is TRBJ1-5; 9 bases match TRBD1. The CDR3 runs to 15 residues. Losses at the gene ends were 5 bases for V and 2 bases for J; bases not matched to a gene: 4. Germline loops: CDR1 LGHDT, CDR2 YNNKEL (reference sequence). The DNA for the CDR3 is TGTGCCAGCAGCTTGGACAGGGGAGGCAATCAGCCCCAGCATTTT. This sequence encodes CASSLDRGGNQPQHF.

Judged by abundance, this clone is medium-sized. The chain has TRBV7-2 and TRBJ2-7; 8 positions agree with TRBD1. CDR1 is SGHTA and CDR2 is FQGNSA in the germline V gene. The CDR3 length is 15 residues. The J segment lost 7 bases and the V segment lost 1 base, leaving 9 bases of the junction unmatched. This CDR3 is CASSLGVGQGDEQYF. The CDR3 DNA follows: TGTGCCAGCAGCTTAGGGGTAGGACAGGGTGATGAGCAGTACTTC. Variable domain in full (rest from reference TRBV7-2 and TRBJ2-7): GAGVSQSPSNKVTEKGKDVELRCDPISGHTALYWYRQSLGQGLEFLIYFQGNSAPDKSGLPSDRFSAERTGGSVSTLTIQRTQQEDSAVYLCASSLGVGQGDEQYFGPGTRLTVT.

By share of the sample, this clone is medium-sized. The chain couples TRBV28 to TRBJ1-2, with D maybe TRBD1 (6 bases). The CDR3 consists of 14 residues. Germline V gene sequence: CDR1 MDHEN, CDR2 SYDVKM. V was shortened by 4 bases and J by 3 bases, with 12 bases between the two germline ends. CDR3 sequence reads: CASSSGEFDYGYTF. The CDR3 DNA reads TGTGCCAGCAGTTCAGGGGAATTTGACTATGGCTACACCTTC.

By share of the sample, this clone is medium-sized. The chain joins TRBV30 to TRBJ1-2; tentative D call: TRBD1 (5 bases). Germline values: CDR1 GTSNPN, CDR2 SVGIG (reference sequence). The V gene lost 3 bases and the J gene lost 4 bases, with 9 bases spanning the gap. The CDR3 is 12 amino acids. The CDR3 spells CAWRLGVYGYTF. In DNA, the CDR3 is TGTGCCTGGAGACTGGGGGTCTATGGCTACACCTTC.

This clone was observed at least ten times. The CDR3 is CASRVGRTTGELFF. The CDR3, as DNA: TGCGCCAGCAGGGTGGGGCGGACCACCGGGGAGCTGTTTTTT. V and J are TRBV5-1 and TRBJ2-2; possibly TRBD1 for D (5 bases). Germline V CDR1 and CDR2: SGHRS, YFSETQ. V lost 5 bases and J lost 4, with 12 bases in between. The CDR3 has 14 residues.

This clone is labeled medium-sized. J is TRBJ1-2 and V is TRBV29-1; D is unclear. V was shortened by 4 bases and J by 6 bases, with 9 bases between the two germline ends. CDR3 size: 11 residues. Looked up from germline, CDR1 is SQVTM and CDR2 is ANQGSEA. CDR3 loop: CSVVLGNGYTF. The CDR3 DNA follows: TGCAGCGTTGTTCTAGGTAATGGCTACACCTTC.

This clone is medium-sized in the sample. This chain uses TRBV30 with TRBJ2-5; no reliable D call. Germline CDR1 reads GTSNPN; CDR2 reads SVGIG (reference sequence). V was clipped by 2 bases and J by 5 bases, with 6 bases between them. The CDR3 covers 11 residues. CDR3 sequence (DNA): TGTGCCTGGAGTATTGGGGAGACCCAGTACTTC. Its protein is CAWSIGETQYF.

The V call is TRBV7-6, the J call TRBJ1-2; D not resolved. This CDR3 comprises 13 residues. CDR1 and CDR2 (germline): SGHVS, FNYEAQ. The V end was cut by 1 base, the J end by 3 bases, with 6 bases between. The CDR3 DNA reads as TGTGCCAGCAGCTTAGGTTTCGACTATGGCTACACCTTC. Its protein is CASSLGFDYGYTF.

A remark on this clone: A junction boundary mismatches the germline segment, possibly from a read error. The DNA for the CDR3 is TGTGCCAGCAGCTGTGTCCCTCTGGTTTCCACTGAAGTTTTCTTT. It is translated as CASSCVPLVSTEVFF. This chain joins TRBV6-1 and TRBJ1-1; D call uncertain. This CDR3 contains 15 residues. Germline V CDR1 and CDR2: MNHNS, SASEGT.

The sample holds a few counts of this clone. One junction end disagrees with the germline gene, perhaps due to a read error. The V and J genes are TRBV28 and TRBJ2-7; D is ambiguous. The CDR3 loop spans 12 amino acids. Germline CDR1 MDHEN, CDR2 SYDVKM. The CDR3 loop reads CDSCFIRWKQYF. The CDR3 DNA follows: TGTGACAGCTGTTTTATAAGGTGGAAGCAGTACTTC.